Here is one TCR beta chain with its context. This specimen belongs to a study of blood T cell repertoires in COVID-19. Background on the study: Acute and convalescent COVID-19 specimens originated in the United States, Italy and Spain. Nucleic acid was either cDNA or gDNA, and it came from T cells, B-cell-depleted T cells, or PBMCs.

Losses at the gene ends were 5 bases for V and 0 bases for J; bases not matched to a gene: 4. The CDR3 sequence is 15 residues long. The germline V gene encodes CDR1 MNHEY and CDR2 SMNVEV (reference sequence). In the source study's methods: Estimation of nucleated cell counts relied on the amplification of reference gene primers. TCRdb's table, derived via immunoSEQ multiplex PCR, lists solely in-frame clones and lacks some. V, J and clone size derive from that table, while D and trimming were established from the DNA sequence. The table includes about 350,000 clones, around nine tenths detected once. Seattle patients were enrolled while actively infected and followed longitudinally.

The chain joins TRBV27 to TRBJ1-5, with TRBD1 matching over 7 bases. The clonotype was recovered from a woman aged 55 to 70 with COVID-19, enrolled during active disease. What was sequenced was peripheral blood. In DNA form, the CDR3 reads TGTGCCAGCAGTAGGGGGCCCGTTAGCAATCAGCCCCAGCATTTT. Translation gives CASSRGPVSNQPQHF.